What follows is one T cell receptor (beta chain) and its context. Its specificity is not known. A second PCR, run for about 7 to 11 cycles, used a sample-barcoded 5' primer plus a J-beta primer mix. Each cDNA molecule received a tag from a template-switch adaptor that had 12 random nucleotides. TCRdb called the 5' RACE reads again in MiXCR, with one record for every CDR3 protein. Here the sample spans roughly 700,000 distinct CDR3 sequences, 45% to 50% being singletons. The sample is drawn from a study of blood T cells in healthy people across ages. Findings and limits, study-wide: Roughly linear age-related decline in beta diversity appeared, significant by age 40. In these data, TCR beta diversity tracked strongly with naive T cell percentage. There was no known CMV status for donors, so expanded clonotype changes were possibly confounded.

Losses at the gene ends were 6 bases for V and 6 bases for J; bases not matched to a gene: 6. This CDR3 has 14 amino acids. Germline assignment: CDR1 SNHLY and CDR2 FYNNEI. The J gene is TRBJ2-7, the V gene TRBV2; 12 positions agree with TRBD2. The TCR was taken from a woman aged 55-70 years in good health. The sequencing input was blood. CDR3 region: CASRDLGLAGEQYF. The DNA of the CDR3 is TGTGCCAGCAGGGACCTGGGACTAGCGGGCGAGCAGTACTTC.